Here is one T cell receptor (beta chain) with its context. This record belongs to a study of blood T cell repertoires in COVID-19. In the study overall: The cDNA or gDNA used as material had been derived from T cells, B-cell-depleted T cells, or PBMCs.

The CDR3 has 16 amino acids. The V gene end was trimmed by 0 bases and the J gene end by 3 bases; junction bases not matched to a gene: 3. The V gene's germline CDR1 is ENHRY and CDR2 SYGVKD. The data were produced by immunoSEQ multiplex PCR, yet TCRdb's version contains in-frame clones alone and is incomplete. The sample includes around 56,000 clones, over 75% seen only once; the top ten take more than 7%. The J gene is TRBJ2-3, the V gene TRBV10-3; 10 bases are a match to TRBD2. This TCR was sampled from a man aged 55 to 69 with acute or convalescent COVID-19. Specimen: peripheral blood. The CDR3 is CAISESPSGGTDTQYF. The CDR3 DNA reads TGTGCCATCAGTGAGTCGCCTAGCGGGGGAACAGATACGCAGTATTTT.